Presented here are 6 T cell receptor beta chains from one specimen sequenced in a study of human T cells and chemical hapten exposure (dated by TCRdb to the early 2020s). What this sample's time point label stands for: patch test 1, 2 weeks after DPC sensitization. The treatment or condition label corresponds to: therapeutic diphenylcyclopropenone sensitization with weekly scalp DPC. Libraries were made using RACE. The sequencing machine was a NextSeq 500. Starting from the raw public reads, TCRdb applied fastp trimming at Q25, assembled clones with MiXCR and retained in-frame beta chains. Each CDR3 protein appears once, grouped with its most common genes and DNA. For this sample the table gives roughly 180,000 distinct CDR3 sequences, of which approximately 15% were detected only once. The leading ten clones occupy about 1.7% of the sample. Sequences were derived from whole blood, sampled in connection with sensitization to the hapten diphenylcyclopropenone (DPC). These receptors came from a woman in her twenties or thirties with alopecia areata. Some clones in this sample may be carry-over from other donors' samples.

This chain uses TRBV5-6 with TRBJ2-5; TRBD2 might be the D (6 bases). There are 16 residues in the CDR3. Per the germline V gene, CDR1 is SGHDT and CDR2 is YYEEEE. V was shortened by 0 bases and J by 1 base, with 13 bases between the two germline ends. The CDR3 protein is CASSLVGGIGQETQYF. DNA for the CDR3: TGTGCCAGCAGCTTGGTTGGGGGGATAGGCCAAGAGACCCAGTACTTC.

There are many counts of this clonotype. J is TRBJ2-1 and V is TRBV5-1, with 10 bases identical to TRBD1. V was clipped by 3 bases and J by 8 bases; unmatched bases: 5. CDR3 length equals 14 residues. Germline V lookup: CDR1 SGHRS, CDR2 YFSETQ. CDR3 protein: CASSSGTGVDEQFF. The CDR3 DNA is TGCGCCAGCAGCTCCGGGACAGGGGTTGATGAGCAGTTCTTC.

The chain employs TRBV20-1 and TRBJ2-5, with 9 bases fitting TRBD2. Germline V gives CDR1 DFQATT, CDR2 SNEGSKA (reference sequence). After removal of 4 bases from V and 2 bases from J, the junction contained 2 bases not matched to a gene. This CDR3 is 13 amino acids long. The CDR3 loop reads CSAIAGVQETQYF. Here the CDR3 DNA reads TGCAGTGCTATAGCGGGAGTTCAAGAGACCCAGTACTTC.

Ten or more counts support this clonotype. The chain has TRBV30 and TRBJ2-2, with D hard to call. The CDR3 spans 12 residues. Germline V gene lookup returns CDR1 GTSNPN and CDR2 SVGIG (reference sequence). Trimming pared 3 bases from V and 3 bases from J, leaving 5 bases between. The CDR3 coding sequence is TGTGCCTGGAGGTCACACACCGGGGAGCTGTTTTTT. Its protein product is CAWRSHTGELFF.

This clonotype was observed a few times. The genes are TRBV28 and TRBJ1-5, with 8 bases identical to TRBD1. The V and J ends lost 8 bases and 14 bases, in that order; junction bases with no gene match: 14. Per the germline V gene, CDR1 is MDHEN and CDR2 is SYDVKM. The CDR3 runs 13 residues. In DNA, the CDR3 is TGTGCCAGCCTATCAGGGGGCGAGTGGGTAAAGCATTTT. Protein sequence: CASLSGGEWVKHF.

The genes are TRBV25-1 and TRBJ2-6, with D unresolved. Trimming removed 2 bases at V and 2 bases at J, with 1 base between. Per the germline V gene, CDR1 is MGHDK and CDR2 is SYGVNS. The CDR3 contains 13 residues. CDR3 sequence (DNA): TGTGCCAGCAGTGAAGCTGGGGCCAACGTCCTGACTTTC. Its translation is CASSEAGANVLTF.